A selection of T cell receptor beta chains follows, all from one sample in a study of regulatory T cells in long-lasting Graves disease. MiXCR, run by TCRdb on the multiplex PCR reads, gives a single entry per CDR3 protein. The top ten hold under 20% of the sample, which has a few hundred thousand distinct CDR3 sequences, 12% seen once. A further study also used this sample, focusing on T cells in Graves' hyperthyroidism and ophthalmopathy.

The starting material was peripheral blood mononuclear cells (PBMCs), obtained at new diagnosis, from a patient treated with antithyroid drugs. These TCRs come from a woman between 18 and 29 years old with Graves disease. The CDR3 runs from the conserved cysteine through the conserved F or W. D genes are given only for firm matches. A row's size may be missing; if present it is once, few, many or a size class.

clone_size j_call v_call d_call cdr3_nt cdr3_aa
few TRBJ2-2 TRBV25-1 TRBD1 TGTGCCAGCAGTGAATTGGTATACAGGGGGAACACCGGGGAGCTGTTTTTT CASSELVYRGNTGELFF
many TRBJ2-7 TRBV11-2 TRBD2 TGTGCCAGCAGCTTAGATCTGGGGTTCCCAGGCGGGGGAAGAGGGGCCGAGCAGTACTTC CASSLDLGFPGGGRGAEQYF
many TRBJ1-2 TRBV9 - TGTGCCAGCAGCGTAAGCCCCGATTTAGTCTATGGCTACACCTTC CASSVSPDLVYGYTF
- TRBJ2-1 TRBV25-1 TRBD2 TGTGCCAGCAGTGACCCGACTAGCGGGAGGGTAGATGAGCAGTTCTTC CASSDPTSGRVDEQFF
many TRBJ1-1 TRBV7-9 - TGTGCCAGCAGACAGCCGGGGACTGAAGCTTTCTTT CASRQPGTEAFF
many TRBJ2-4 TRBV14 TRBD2 TGTGCCAGCAGCCCGCGACTAGCGGGAGGCAAGAAAAACATTCAGTACTTC CASSPRLAGGKKNIQYF
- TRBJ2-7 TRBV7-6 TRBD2 TGTGCCAGCAGCACTAGCGGGAGTTTCGGCGAGCAGTACTTC CASSTSGSFGEQYF
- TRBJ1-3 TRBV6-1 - TGTGCCGTACACAGGTGGGGGATACTTGGAAACACCATATATTTT CAVHRWGILGNTIYF
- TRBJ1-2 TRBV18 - TGCGCCAGCTCACCCTCCGGGGTGGTACATTATGGCTACACCTTC CASSPSGVVHYGYTF
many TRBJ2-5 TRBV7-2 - TGTGCCAGCAGCCACATAACGGGGCAAGAGACCCAGTACTTC CASSHITGQETQYF
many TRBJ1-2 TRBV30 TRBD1 TGTGCTTCCGGACAGGGGGACCTTCTCTATGGCTACACCTTC CASGQGDLLYGYTF
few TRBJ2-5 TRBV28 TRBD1 TGTGCCAGCGCCTTACAGGGGCTCGGGACCCAGTACTTC CASALQGLGTQYF
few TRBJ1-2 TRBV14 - TGTGCCAGCAGCCAAGAGCGTCTATCTGAACACTATGGCTACACCTTC CASSQERLSEHYGYTF
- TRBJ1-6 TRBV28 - TGTGCCAGCAGACCCTTCATCCGGGAAACGTACCCCCTCCACTTT CASRPFIRETYPLHF
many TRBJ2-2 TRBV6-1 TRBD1 TGTGCCAGCAGTCAGTGGACAGGGGGATCGAACACCGGGGAGCTGTTTTTT CASSQWTGGSNTGELFF
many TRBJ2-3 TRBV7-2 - TGTGCCAGCAGCTTCACTAGCAGACCTAGCACAGATACGCAGTATTTT CASSFTSRPSTDTQYF
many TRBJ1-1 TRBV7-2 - TGTGCCAGCAGCTTAGGGGGCCCAGTGAACACTGAAGCTTTCTTT CASSLGGPVNTEAFF
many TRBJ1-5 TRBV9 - TGTGCCAGCAGCACCACACCGGGCCAGCCCCAGCATTTT CASSTTPGQPQHF
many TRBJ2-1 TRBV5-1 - TGCGCCAGCAGCTTGGCTGATCCCTACAATGAGCAGTTCTTC CASSLADPYNEQFF
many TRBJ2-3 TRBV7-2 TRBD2 TGTGCCAGCAGCCCGCCGGGGGGAGCGGGGGGTGCGACAGATACGCAGTATTTT CASSPPGGAGGATDTQYF
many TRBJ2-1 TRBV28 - TGTGCCAGCAGTTTACAGATCACAACTTACAATGAGCAGTTCTTC CASSLQITTYNEQFF
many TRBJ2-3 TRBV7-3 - TGTGCCAGCAGCTTATATCCCAGCACAGATACGCAGTATTTT CASSLYPSTDTQYF
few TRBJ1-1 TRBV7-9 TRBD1 TGTGCCAGCAGCTCAAGACAGGGGCCTGAAGCTTTCTTT CASSSRQGPEAFF
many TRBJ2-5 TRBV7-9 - TGTGCCAGCAGCAATACACGGCCCCTGCCCGAGACCCAGTACTTC CASSNTRPLPETQYF
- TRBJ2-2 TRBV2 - TGTGCCAGCAGGGACAACGAACTTATCGGGGAGCTGTTTTTT CASRDNELIGELFF
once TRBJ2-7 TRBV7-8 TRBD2 TGTGCCAGCAGCTCCAAAAGACTAGCGGGCGAGCAGTACTTC CASSSKRLAGEQYF
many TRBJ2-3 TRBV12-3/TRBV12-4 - TGTGCCAGCAGTTTACTCCAGGGCCCCACAGATACGCAGTATTTT CASSLLQGPTDTQYF
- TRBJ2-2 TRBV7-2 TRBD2 TGTGCCAGCAGCTTACTGCGCGGGAGATATACGGGCACCGGGGAGCTGTTTTTT CASSLLRGRYTGTGELFF
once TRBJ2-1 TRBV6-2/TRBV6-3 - TGTGCCAGCAGTTGGACGGGGGACAATGAGCAGTTCTTC CASSWTGDNEQFF
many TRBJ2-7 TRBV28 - TGTGCCAGCAGCCCAGCCGGGTCCTACGAGCAGTACTTC CASSPAGSYEQYF
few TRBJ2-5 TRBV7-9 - TGTGCCAGCAGCTTTTACGAAACACCGGGGACCCAGTACTTC CASSFYETPGTQYF
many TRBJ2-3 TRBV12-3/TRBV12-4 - TGTGCCAGCAGTTTCCAGGACAGCAGCACAGATACGCAGTATTTT CASSFQDSSTDTQYF
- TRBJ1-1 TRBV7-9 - TGTGCCAGCAGCTCATCAAGGACAGTCATGAACACTGAAGCTTTCTTT CASSSSRTVMNTEAFF
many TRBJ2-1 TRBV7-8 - TGTGCCAGCAGCCCCGCTATTGGGGCGAGATTGCTAGACAATGAGCAGTTCTTC CASSPAIGARLLDNEQFF
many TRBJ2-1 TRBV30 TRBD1 TGTGCCTGGAGTGCCCTCACAGGGGCCCTTAACAATGAGCAGTTCTTC CAWSALTGALNNEQFF
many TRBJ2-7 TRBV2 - TGTGCCAGCAGTGAAAGCCCCCCCTCCTACGAGCAGTACTTC CASSESPPSYEQYF
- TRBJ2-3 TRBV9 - TGTGCCAGCACCAGGGCTTTGTGGGGCCGGGAAGATACGCAGTATTTT CASTRALWGREDTQYF
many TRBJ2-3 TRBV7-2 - TGTGCCAGCAGCTCCGGGCCCACAGATACGCAGTATTTT CASSSGPTDTQYF
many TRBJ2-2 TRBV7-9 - TGTGCCAGCAGTTTGGCGGGGAACACCGGGGAGCTGTTTTTT CASSLAGNTGELFF